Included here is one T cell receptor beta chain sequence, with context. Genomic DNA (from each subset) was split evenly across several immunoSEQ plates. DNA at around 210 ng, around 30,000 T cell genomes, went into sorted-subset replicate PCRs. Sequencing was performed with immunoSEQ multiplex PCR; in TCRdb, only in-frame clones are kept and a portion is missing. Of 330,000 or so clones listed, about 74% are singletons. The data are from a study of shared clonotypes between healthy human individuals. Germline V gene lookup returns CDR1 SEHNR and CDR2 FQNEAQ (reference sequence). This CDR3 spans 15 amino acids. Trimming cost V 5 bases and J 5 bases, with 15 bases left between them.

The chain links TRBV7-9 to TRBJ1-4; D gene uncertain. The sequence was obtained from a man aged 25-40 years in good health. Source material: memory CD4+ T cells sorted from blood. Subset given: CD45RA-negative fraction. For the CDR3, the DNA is TGTGCCAGCAGCCGCAATTGGGTCACCAATGAAAAACTGTTTTTT. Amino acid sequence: CASSRNWVTNEKLFF.